The TCR beta chain under discussion was sequenced for a study of neoadjuvant nivolumab and ipilimumab in lung cancer. CDR1 is KGHSH, CDR2 LQKENI, per germline. CDR3 length: 16 residues. Trimming at V came to 3 bases and at J to 0 bases, leaving 4 bases not matched to a gene. Profiling relied on immunoSEQ multiplex PCR, and the TCRdb table lists in-frame clones only, not all of them. Of roughly 9,000 clones listed, roughly 77% were seen once; the top ten hold more than 2.5%. The clonotype was recovered from an adult with non-small cell lung cancer. The sequenced sample was tumor tissue, obtained after neoadjuvant nivolumab, alone or with ipilimumab, at or shortly before surgery. This chain joins TRBV18 and TRBJ2-3, with 9 bases identical to TRBD2. The DNA for the CDR3 is TGTGCCAGCTCACCGATAGCGGGAGTTAGCACAGATACGCAGTATTTT. It encodes CASSPIAGVSTDTQYF.